One and the same sample provided the 26 T cell receptor beta chains below, sequenced in a study of cytomegalovirus exposure and HLA in healthy donors. Primers: 60 Vbeta forward and 13 Jbeta reverse. TCRdb keeps only in-frame clones here, not all; method: immunoSEQ multiplex PCR. The sample has some 96,000 clones, roughly 80% seen once. The sample was PBMCs. The receptors originated from a man in his forties or fifties in good health and CMV-seropositive.

The rearrangement uses TRBV5-1 and TRBJ2-6; D may be TRBD2 (5 bases). Germline assignment: CDR1 SGHRS and CDR2 YFSETQ. Deletions cut 1 base from V and 2 bases from J, with 7 bases between. The CDR3 is made up of 15 amino acids. The CDR3 is CASSLSRAGANVLTF. The CDR3 DNA reads TGCGCCAGCAGCTTGTCGAGGGCTGGGGCCAACGTCCTGACTTTC.

The chain is built from TRBV6-4 and TRBJ2-2; perhaps TRBD1 as D (6 bases). CDR1 and CDR2 from the germline V gene are MRHNA and SNTAGT. Trimming shortened V by 10 bases and J by 1 base, and 13 bases separated the two germline ends. The CDR3 contains 14 residues. CDR3 coding DNA: TGTGCCACCTCACCGGGACAGAACACCGGGGAGCTGTTTTTT. This gives the protein CATSPGQNTGELFF.

The chain combines TRBV10-1 with TRBJ1-5; a weak D match, TRBD1 (5 bases). The CDR3 totals 15 residues. Trimming took off 3 bases at V and 1 base at J, with 10 bases between the two ends. CDR1 is WNHNN, CDR2 SYGVQD, per germline (reference sequence). The CDR3 region is CASSERGGSNQPQHF. CDR3 DNA: TGCGCCAGCAGTGAAAGGGGTGGCAGCAATCAGCCCCAGCATTTT.

The chain recombines TRBV2 with TRBJ1-3; perhaps TRBD1 as D (6 bases). The germline V gene has CDR1 SNHLY and CDR2 FYNNEI. The CDR3 spans 15 residues. Trimming left V 6 bases short and J 4 bases short, with 16 bases between. The CDR3 region is CASRNAPTGGNTIYF. The CDR3 DNA is TGTGCCAGCAGGAACGCCCCTACAGGGGGAAACACCATATATTTT.

The CDR3 region is CASSESQGLLFGYTF. The DNA for the CDR3 is TGTGCCAGCAGTGAGTCCCAGGGGCTCCTTTTCGGCTACACCTTC. The chain carries TRBV2 and TRBJ1-2, with D tentatively TRBD1 (6 bases). V was clipped by 3 bases and J by 8 bases, with 19 bases between them. The CDR3 consists of 15 residues. Germline values: CDR1 SNHLY, CDR2 FYNNEI.

The CDR3 sequence is CASSRDFQETQYF. The CDR3 nucleotides read TGTGCCAGCAGCCGGGACTTCCAAGAGACCCAGTACTTC. This chain uses TRBV7-2 with TRBJ2-5, with D possibly being TRBD2 (6 bases). CDR3 length: 13 amino acids. Trimming stripped 5 bases from V and 1 base from J, with 8 bases between. The germline gives CDR1 SGHTA, CDR2 FQGNSA.

The chain has TRBV5-4 and TRBJ1-2; D may be TRBD1 (5 bases). Trimming cost V 3 bases and J 3 bases, with 12 bases left between them. Germline CDR1 is SGHNT and CDR2 is YYREEE (reference sequence). The length of the CDR3 is 14 residues. CDR3 loop: CASSSGLGDYGYTF. In nucleotides, the CDR3 is TGTGCCAGCAGCTCGGGACTAGGGGACTATGGCTACACCTTC.

This clone was observed a handful of times. The chain uses TRBV28 and TRBJ2-7; D may be TRBD2 (6 bases). The length of the CDR3 is 12 residues. Germline CDR1 and CDR2: MDHEN and SYDVKM. With 7 bases removed from V and 6 bases from J, the gap between germline ends came to 13 bases. This CDR3 is CASTGRGGEQYF. The CDR3 DNA follows: TGTGCCAGCACCGGGAGAGGAGGCGAGCAGTACTTC.

The chain couples TRBV9 to TRBJ1-5, with D possibly matching TRBD1 (6 bases). This CDR3 comprises 13 residues. The germline CDR1 and CDR2 sequences are SGDLS and YYNGEE. With 4 bases removed from V and 4 bases from J, the gap between germline ends came to 9 bases. This chain's CDR3 is CASSLTGNQPQHF. The CDR3 nucleotides are TGTGCCAGCAGCCTAACAGGGAATCAGCCCCAGCATTTT.

V and J are TRBV6-6 and TRBJ1-2, with D uncertain. The germline V gene encodes CDR1 MNHNY and CDR2 SVGAGI (reference sequence). The CDR3 is made up of 12 amino acids. V was cut by 6 bases and J by 4 bases, with 9 bases left in between. CDR3 coding DNA: TGTGCCAGCAGCCCCCGGGGCTATGGCTACACCTTC. Translated: CASSPRGYGYTF.

The genes are TRBV5-1 and TRBJ2-7; no firm D call. The CDR3 is 15 amino acids. Germline V gene lookup returns CDR1 SGHRS and CDR2 YFSETQ. Trimming stripped 4 bases from V and 2 bases from J, with 16 bases between. This chain's CDR3 is CASSVRQEATYEQYF. In nucleotides, the CDR3 is TGCGCCAGCAGCGTACGACAAGAAGCAACCTACGAGCAGTACTTC.

The chain has TRBV5-1 and TRBJ1-2; maybe TRBD1 (6 bases). V dropped 4 bases and J dropped 5 bases, with 15 bases sitting between them. This CDR3 spans 14 amino acids. Germline CDR1 reads SGHRS; CDR2 reads YFSETQ. CDR3 amino acids: CASSVSGDGYGYTF. The DNA for the CDR3 is TGCGCCAGCAGCGTATCAGGGGATGGGTATGGCTACACCTTC.

The chain carries TRBV6-1 and TRBJ2-7, with a weak D call TRBD2 (6 bases). The CDR3 loop spans 15 amino acids. Deletions cut 3 bases from V and 0 bases from J, with 12 bases between. Germline lookup yields CDR1 MNHNS and CDR2 SASEGT. Written as DNA, the CDR3 is TGTGCCAGCAGTGATGGACGGACTAACTCCTACGAGCAGTACTTC. Translation gives CASSDGRTNSYEQYF.

This chain connects TRBV5-6 to TRBJ2-3, with TRBD2 matching 9 bases. This CDR3 spans 14 amino acids. With V trimmed by 1 base and J by 5 bases, 2 bases remained unmatched. Germline loops: CDR1 SGHDT, CDR2 YYEEEE. CDR3 in amino acids: CASSLTSGQDTQYF. The CDR3 DNA follows: TGTGCCAGCAGCTTGACTAGCGGGCAAGATACGCAGTATTTT. The whole variable domain, remainder taken from reference TRBV5-6 and TRBJ2-3, is DAGVTQSPTHLIKTRGQQVTLRCSPKSGHDTVSWYQQALGQGPQFIFQYYEEEERQRGNFPDRFSGHQFPNYSSELNVNALLLGDSALYLCASSLTSGQDTQYFGPGTRLTVL.

This chain links TRBV5-8 with TRBJ1-2; 7 bases agree with TRBD1. In germline, CDR1 is SGHTS, CDR2 YDEGEE. The CDR3 totals 14 residues. V shed 4 bases, J shed 3 bases, and the junction held 6 bases outside the gene matches. In DNA form, the CDR3 reads TGTGCCAGCAGCACGACAGGGCTTGACTATGGCTACACCTTC. It is translated as CASSTTGLDYGYTF.

The rearrangement joins TRBV5-1 to TRBJ2-3, with D possibly matching TRBD2 (5 bases). The germline V and J ends were trimmed by 2 bases and 6 bases, with 7 bases remaining between them. The CDR3 sequence is 12 residues long. Germline CDR1 SGHRS, CDR2 YFSETQ. The CDR3 reads CASSLGGDTQYF. The CDR3, as DNA: TGCGCCAGCAGCTTAGGCGGGGATACGCAGTATTTT.

The gene calls are TRBV27 and TRBJ2-5; D remains unclear. The V end was cut by 6 bases, the J end by 2 bases, with 10 bases between. This CDR3 has 13 amino acids. From germline, CDR1 is MNHEY and CDR2 SMNVEV (reference sequence). CDR3 region: CASSYMWQETQYF. The CDR3 DNA is TGTGCCAGCAGCTATATGTGGCAAGAGACCCAGTACTTC.

The chain carries TRBV9 and TRBJ1-2; D uncertain. CDR1 and CDR2 from the germline V gene are SGDLS and YYNGEE. Deletions cut 0 bases from V and 8 bases from J, with 17 bases between. The CDR3 is 15 amino acids. The CDR3 DNA reads TGTGCCAGCAGCGTAGTTACGGCCGCGGAGGTCGGCTACACCTTC. As protein: CASSVVTAAEVGYTF.

Note on this clone: The sample holds other DNA sequences that translate to the same CDR3. The gene calls are TRBV7-2 and TRBJ2-1, with D perhaps TRBD1 (6 bases). V was trimmed by 1 base and J by 2 bases, leaving 9 bases between them. The CDR3 has 15 amino acids. Germline V CDR1 and CDR2: SGHTA, FQGNSA. The CDR3 DNA sequence: TGTGCCAGCAGCTTAGGGCAGGGGCCCTACAATGAGCAGTTCTTC. Its translation is CASSLGQGPYNEQFF. The entire variable domain, with the rest obtained from reference TRBV7-2 and TRBJ2-1, is as follows: GAGVSQSPSNKVTEKGKDVELRCDPISGHTALYWYRQSLGQGLEFLIYFQGNSAPDKSGLPSDRFSAERTGGSVSTLTIQRTQQEDSAVYLCASSLGQGPYNEQFFGPGTRLTVL.

This chain connects TRBV11-2 to TRBJ2-1; no firm D call. This CDR3 contains 14 residues. V lost 0 bases to trimming and J lost 3 bases, with 6 bases between them. Germline assignment: CDR1 SGHAT and CDR2 FQNNGV. CDR3 sequence (DNA): TGTGCCAGCAGCTTAGAGGCAGACTACAATGAGCAGTTCTTC. This sequence encodes CASSLEADYNEQFF.

V is TRBV10-3 and J is TRBJ1-5, with 7 bases identical to TRBD1. Germline V gives CDR1 ENHRY, CDR2 SYGVKD. V gave up 3 bases and J gave up 7 bases; unmatched junction bases: 9. This CDR3 region has 15 residues. Written as DNA, the CDR3 is TGTGCCATCAGTGATGTAGGGGGCGGGCCGCAGCCCCAGCATTTT. Its translation is CAISDVGGGPQPQHF.

V is TRBV2 and J is TRBJ2-7, with 7 bases lining up with TRBD1. The CDR3 is made up of 12 amino acids. CDR1 is SNHLY and CDR2 is FYNNEI in the germline V gene. J gave up 5 bases and V 10 bases, and 8 bases lay outside the gene matches. In DNA, the CDR3 is TGTGCCACCGCGACAGGGTATGACGAGCAGTACTTC. Translation gives CATATGYDEQYF. Based on the CDR3 plus reference TRBV2 and TRBJ2-7, the full variable domain is EPEVTQTPSHQVTQMGQEVILRCVPISNHLYFYWYRQILGQKVEFLVSFYNNEISEKSEIFDDQFSVERPDGSNFTLKIRSTKLEDSAMYFCATATGYDEQYFGPGTRLTVT.

V gene TRBV5-1 combines with J gene TRBJ2-5; TRBD2 matches at 13 bases. The V and J ends lost 4 bases and 1 base, in that order; junction bases with no gene match: 4. Germline CDR1 is SGHRS and CDR2 is YFSETQ. The CDR3 contains 16 residues. CDR3 bases: TGCGCCAGCAGCGATGGACTAGCGGGAGCCCAAGAGACCCAGTACTTC. Amino acid sequence: CASSDGLAGAQETQYF.

This chain joins TRBV19 and TRBJ2-7; 9 nucleotides agree with TRBD2. The V gene end was trimmed by 5 bases and the J gene end by 6 bases; junction bases not matched to a gene: 8. Germline V CDR1 and CDR2: LNHDA, SQIVND (reference sequence). This CDR3 is built from 14 residues. The DNA for the CDR3 is TGTGCCAGTAGTTGGGTAGCGGGGGCAAGCGAGCAGTACTTC. It codes for CASSWVAGASEQYF.

The rearrangement joins TRBV7-2 to TRBJ2-7; tentatively, D is TRBD1 (6 bases). The germline CDR1 and CDR2 sequences are SGHTA and FQGNSA. The V end was cut by 1 base, the J end by 3 bases, with 16 bases between. The CDR3 consists of 16 residues. CDR3 sequence: CASSLVSTGPFYEQYF. CDR3 DNA: TGTGCCAGCAGCTTAGTTTCTACAGGGCCCTTCTACGAGCAGTACTTC.

The gene calls are TRBV2 and TRBJ1-1; D might be TRBD1 (6 bases). V gave up 2 bases and J gave up 1 base, with 14 bases separating them. The length of the CDR3 is 16 residues. The germline V gene has CDR1 SNHLY and CDR2 FYNNEI. CDR3 nucleotides: TGTGCCAGCAGTGAATATACAACAGGGTGGAACACTGAAGCTTTCTTT. Its protein is CASSEYTTGWNTEAFF.